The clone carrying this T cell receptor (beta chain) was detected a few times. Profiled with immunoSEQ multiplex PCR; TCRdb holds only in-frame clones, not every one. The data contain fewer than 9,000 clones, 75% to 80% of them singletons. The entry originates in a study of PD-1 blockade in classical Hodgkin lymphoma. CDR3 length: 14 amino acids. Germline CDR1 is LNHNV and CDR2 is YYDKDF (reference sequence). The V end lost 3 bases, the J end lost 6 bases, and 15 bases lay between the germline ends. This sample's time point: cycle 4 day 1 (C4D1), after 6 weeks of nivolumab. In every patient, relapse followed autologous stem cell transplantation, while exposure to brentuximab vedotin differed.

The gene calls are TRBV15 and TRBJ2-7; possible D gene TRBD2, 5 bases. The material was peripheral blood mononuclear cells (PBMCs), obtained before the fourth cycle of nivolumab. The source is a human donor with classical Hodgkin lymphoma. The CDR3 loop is CATSSPGRLSEQYF. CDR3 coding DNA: TGTGCCACCAGCAGCCCGGGTAGACTAAGCGAGCAGTACTTC.